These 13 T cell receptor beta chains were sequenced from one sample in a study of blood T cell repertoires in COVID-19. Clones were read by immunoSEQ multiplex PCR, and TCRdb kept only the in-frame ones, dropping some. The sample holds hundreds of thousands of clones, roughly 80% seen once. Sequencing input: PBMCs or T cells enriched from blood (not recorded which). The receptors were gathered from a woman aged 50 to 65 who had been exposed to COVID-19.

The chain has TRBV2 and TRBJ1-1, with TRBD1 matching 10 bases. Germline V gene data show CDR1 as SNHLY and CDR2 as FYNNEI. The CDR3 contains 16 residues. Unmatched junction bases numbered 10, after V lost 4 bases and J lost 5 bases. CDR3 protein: CASSGRQGAVRTEAFF. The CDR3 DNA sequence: TGTGCCAGCAGTGGTCGACAGGGGGCGGTTAGAACTGAAGCTTTCTTT.

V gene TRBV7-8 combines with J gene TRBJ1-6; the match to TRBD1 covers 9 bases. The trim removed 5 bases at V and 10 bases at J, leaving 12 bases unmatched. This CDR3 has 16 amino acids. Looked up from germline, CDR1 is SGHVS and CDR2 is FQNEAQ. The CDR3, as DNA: TGTGCCAGCAGCCGACCTCGGGACAGGGTGAACTCACCCCTCCACTTT. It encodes CASSRPRDRVNSPLHF. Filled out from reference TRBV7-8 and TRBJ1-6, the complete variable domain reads GAGVSQSPRYKVAKRGQDVALRCDPISGHVSLFWYQQALGQGPEFLTYFQNEAQLDKSGLPSDRFFAERPEGSVSTLKIQRTQQEDSAVYLCASSRPRDRVNSPLHFGNGTRLTVT.

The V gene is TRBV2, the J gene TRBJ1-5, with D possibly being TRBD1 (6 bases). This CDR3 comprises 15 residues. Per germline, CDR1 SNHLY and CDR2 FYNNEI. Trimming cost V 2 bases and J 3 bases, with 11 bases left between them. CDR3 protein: CASSEMDSYNQPQHF. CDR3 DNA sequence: TGTGCCAGCAGTGAAATGGACAGCTACAATCAGCCCCAGCATTTT.

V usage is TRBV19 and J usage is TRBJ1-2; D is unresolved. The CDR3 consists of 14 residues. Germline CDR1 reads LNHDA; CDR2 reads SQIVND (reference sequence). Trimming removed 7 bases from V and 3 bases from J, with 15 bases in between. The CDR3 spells CASNVVNTHYGYTF. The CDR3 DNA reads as TGTGCCAGTAACGTCGTGAACACCCACTATGGCTACACCTTC.

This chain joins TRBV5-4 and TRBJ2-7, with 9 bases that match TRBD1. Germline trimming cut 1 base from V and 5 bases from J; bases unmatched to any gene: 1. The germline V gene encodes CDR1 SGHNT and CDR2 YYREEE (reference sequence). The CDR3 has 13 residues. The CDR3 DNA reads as TGTGCCAGCAGCTTGACAGGGGGCCACGAGCAGTACTTC. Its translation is CASSLTGGHEQYF.

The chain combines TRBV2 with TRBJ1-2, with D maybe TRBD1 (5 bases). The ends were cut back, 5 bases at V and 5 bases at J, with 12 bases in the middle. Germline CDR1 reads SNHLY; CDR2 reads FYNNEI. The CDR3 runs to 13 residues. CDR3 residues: CASSSGNPYGYTF. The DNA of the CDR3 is TGTGCCAGCAGTTCAGGGAATCCTTATGGCTACACCTTC. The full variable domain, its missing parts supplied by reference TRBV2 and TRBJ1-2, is EPEVTQTPSHQVTQMGQEVILRCVPISNHLYFYWYRQILGQKVEFLVSFYNNEISEKSEIFDDQFSVERPDGSNFTLKIRSTKLEDSAMYFCASSSGNPYGYTFGSGTRLTVV.

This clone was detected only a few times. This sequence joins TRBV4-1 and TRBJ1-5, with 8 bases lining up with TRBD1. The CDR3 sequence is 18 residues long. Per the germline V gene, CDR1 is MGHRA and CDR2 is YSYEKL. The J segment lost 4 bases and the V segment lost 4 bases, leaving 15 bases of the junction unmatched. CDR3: CASSPRDRNDPGNQPQHF. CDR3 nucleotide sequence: TGCGCCAGCAGCCCTCGGGACAGGAACGACCCGGGGAATCAGCCCCAGCATTTT.

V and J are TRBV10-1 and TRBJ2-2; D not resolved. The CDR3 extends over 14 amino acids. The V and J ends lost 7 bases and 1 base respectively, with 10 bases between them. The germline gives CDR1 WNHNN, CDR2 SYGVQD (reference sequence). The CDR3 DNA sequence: TGCGCCAGCACCGAGGTGCGGAACACCGGGGAGCTGTTTTTT. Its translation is CASTEVRNTGELFF.

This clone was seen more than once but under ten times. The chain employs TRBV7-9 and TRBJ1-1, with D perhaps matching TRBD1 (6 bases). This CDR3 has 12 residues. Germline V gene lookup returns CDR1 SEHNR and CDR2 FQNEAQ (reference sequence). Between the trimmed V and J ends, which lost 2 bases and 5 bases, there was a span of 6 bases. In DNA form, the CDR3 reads TGTGCCAGCAGCTTAAGGGGGACTGAAGCTTTCTTT. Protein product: CASSLRGTEAFF.

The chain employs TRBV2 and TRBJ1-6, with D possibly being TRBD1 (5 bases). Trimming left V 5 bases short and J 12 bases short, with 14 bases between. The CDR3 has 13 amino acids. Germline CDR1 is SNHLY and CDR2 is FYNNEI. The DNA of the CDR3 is TGTGCCAGCAGTCTACAGGTGTGGGGACCCCTCCACTTT. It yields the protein CASSLQVWGPLHF.

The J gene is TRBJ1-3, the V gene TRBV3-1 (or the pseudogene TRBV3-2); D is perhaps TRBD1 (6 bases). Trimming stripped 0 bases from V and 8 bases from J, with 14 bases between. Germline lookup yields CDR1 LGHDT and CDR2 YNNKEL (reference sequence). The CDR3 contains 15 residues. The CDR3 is CASSQDWGRGYTIYF. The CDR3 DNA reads TGTGCCAGCAGCCAAGATTGGGGGCGCGGATACACCATATATTTT.

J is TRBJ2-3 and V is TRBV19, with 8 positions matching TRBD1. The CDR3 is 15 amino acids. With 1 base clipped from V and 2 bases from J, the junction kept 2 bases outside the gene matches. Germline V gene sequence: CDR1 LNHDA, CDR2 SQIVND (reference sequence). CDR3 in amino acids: CASSIGTGLTDTQYF. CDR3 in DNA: TGTGCCAGTAGTATAGGGACAGGGCTCACAGATACGCAGTATTTT.

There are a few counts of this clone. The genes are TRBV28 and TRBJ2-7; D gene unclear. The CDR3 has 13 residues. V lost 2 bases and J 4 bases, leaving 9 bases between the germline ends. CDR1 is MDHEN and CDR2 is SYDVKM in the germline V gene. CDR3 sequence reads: CASSLGPLYEQYF. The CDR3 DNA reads TGTGCCAGCAGTTTAGGTCCACTTTACGAGCAGTACTTC.